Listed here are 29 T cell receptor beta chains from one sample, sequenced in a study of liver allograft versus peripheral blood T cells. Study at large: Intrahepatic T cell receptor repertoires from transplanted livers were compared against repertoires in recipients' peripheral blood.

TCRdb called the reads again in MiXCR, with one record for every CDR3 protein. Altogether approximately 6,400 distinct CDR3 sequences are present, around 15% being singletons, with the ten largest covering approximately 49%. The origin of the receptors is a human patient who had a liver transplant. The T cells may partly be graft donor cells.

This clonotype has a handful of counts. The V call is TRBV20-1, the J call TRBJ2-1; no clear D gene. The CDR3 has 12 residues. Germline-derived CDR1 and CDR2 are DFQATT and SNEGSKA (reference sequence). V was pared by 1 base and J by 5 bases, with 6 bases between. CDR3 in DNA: TGCAGTGCTAGAGGTCCGCACAATGAGCAGTTCTTC. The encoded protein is CSARGPHNEQFF.

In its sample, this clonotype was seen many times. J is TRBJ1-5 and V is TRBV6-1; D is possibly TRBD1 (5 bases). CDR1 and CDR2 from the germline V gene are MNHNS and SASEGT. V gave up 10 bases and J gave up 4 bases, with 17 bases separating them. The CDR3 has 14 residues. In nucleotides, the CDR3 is TGTGCCAAATCGAAACCGGGGCCTAATCAGCCCCAGCATTTT. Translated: CAKSKPGPNQPQHF.

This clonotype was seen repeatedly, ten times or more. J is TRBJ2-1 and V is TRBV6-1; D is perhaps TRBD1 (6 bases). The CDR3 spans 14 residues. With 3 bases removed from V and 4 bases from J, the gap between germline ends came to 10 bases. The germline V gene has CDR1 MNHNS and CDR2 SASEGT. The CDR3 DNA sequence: TGTGCCAGCAGTGAGGCGGACAGTTACAATGAGCAGTTCTTC. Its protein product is CASSEADSYNEQFF.

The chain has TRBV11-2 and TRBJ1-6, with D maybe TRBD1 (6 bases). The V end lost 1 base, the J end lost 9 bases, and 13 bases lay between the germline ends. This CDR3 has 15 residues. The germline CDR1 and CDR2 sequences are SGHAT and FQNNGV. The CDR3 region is CASSLVEGRGSPLHF. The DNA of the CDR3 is TGTGCCAGCAGCTTAGTGGAAGGCAGGGGTTCACCCCTCCACTTT.

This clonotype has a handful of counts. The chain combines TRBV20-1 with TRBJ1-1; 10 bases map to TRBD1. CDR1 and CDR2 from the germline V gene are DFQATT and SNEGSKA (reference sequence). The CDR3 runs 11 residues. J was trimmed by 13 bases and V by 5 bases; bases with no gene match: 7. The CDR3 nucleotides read TGCAGTGCTCCCCGCGGGGACAGGGGTTTCTTT. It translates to CSAPRGDRGFF.

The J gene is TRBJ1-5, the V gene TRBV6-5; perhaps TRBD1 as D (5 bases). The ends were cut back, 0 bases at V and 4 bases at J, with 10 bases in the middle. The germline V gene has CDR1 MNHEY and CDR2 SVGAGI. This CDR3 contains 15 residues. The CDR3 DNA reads TGTGCCAGCAGTTACTCGATGGGGGGGAATCAGCCCCAGCATTTT. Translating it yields CASSYSMGGNQPQHF.

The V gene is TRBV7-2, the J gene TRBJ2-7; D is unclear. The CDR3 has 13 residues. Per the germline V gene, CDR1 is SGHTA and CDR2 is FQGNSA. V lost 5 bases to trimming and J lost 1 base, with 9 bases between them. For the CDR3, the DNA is TGTGCCAGCAGCCACGACGCGTCCTACGAGCAGTACTTC. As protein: CASSHDASYEQYF.

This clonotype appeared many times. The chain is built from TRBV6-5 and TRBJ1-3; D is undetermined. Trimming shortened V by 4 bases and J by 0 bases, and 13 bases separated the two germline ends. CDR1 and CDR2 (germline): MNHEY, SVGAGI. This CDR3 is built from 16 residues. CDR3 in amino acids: CASSSPRESSGNTIYF. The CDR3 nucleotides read TGTGCCAGCAGTTCCCCTCGGGAGAGCTCTGGAAACACCATATATTTT.

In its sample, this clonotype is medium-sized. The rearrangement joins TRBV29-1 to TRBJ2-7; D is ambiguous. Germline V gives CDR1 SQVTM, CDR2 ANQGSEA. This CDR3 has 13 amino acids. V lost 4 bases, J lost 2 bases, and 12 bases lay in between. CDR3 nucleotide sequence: TGCAGCGTTGGCATCGGACCTACCTACGAGCAGTACTTC. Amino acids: CSVGIGPTYEQYF.

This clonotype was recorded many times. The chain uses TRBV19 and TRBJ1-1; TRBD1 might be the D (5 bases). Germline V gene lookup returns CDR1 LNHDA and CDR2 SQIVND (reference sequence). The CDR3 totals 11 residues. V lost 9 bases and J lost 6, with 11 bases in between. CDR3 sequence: CASLRGSEAFF. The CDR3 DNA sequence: TGTGCCAGCCTCCGGGGGTCTGAAGCTTTCTTT.

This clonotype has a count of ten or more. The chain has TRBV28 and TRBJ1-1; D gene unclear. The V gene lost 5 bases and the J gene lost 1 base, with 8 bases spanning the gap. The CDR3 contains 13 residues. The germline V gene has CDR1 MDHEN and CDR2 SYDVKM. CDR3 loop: CASSTPGNTEAFF. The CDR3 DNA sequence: TGTGCCAGCAGTACCCCGGGGAACACTGAAGCTTTCTTT.

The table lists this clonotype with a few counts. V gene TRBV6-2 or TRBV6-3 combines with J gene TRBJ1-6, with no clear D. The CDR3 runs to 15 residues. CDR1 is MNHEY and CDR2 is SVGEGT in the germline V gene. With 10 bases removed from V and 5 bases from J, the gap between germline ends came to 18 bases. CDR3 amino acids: CAIGLSGENNSPLHF. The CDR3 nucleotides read TGTGCCATCGGACTGAGCGGGGAGAATAATTCACCCCTCCACTTT.

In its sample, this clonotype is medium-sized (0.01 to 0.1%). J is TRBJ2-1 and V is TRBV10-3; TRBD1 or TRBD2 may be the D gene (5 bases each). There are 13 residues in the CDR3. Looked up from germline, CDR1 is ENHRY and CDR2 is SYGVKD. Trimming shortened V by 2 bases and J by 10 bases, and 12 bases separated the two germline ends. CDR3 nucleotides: TGTGCCATCAGTGAGCTAGGCCGGGGCGAGCAGTTCTTC. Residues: CAISELGRGEQFF.

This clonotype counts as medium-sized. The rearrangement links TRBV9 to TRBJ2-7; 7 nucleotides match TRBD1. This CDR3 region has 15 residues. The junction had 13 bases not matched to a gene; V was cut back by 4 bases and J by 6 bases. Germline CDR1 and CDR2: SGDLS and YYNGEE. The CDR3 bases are TGTGCCAGCAGCCTAACGACAGGGTCTTTATCCGAGCAGTACTTC. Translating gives CASSLTTGSLSEQYF.

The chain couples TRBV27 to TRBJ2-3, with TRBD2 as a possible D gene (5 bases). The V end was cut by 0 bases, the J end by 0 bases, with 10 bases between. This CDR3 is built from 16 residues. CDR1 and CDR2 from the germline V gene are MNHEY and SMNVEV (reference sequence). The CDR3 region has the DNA TGTGCCAGCAGTTTATCCGGGGATTCTAGCACAGATACGCAGTATTTT. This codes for CASSLSGDSSTDTQYF.

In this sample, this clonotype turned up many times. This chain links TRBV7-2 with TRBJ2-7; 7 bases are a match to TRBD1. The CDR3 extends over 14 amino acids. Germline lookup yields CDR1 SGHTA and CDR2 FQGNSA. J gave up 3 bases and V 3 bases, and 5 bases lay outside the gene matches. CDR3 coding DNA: TGTGCCAGCAGCTTGGGGACAGCTTACTACGAGCAGTACTTC. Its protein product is CASSLGTAYYEQYF.

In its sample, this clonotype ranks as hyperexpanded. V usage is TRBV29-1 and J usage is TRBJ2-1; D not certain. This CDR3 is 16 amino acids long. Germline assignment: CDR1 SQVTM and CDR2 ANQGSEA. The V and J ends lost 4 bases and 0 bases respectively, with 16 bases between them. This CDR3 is CSVGLPNPSSYNEQFF. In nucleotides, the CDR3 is TGCAGCGTTGGCCTTCCTAATCCTAGCTCCTACAATGAGCAGTTCTTC.

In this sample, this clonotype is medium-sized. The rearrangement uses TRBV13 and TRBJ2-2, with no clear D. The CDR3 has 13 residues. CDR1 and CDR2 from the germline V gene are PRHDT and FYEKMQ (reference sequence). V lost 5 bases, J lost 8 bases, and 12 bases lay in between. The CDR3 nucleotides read TGTGCCAGCAGCCCCGGAGAGACTGGGGAGCTGTTTTTT. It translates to CASSPGETGELFF.

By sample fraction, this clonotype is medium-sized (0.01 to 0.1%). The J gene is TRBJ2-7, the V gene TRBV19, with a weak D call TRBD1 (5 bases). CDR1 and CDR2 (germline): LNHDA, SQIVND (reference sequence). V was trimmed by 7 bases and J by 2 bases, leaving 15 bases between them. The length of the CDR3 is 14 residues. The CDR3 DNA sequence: TGTGCCAGTAACCTGAAGGCAGGGCCCTACGAGCAGTACTTC. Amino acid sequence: CASNLKAGPYEQYF.

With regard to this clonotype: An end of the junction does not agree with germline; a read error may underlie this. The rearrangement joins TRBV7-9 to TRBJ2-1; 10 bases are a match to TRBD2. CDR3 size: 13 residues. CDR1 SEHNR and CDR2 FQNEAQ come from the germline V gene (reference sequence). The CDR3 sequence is CVSGGGLYNEQFF. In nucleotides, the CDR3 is TGTGTCAGCGGGGGGGGGCTCTACAATGAGCAGTTCTTC. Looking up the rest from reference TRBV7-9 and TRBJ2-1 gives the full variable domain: DTGVSQNPRHKITKRGQNVTFRCDPISEHNRLYWYRQTLGQGPEFLTYFQNEAQLEKSRLLSDRFSAERPKGSFSTLEIQRTEQGDSAMYLCVSGGGLYNEQFFGPGTRLTVL.

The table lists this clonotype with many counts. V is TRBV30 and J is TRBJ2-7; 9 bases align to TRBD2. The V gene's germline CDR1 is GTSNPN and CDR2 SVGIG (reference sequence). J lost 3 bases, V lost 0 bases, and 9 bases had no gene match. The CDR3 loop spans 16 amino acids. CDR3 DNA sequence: TGTGCCTGGAGTGTGCCGTCCCTAGCGGGGCACTACGAGCAGTACTTC. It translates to CAWSVPSLAGHYEQYF.

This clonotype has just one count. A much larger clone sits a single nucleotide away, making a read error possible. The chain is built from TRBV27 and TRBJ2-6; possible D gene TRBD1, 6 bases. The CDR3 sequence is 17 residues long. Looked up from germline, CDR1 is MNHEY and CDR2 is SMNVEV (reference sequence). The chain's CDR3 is CASSFWDTSSGANVMTF. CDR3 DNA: TGTGCCAGCAGTTTCTGGGACACGAGTAGTGGGGCCAACGTCATGACTTTC.

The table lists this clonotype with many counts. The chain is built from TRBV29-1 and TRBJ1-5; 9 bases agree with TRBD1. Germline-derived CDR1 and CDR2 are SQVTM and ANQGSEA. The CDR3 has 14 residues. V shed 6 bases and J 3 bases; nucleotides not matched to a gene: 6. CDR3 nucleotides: TGCAGCGTCCGGACAGGGGCCCCCAATCAGCCCCAGCATTTT. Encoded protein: CSVRTGAPNQPQHF.

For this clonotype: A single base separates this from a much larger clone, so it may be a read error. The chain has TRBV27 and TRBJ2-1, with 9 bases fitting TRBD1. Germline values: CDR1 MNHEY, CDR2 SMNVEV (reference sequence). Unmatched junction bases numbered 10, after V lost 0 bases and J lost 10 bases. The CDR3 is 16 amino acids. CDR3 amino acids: CASSLSSGTGLVEQFF. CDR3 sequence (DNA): TGTGCCAGCAGTTTATCTTCGGGGACAGGGCTGGTCGAGCAGTTCTTC.

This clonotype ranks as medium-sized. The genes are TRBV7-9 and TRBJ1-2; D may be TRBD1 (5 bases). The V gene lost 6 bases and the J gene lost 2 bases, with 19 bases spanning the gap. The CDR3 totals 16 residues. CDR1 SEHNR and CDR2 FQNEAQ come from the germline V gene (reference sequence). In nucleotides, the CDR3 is TGTGCCAGCAGTTCTCCTCAGGGCGGGCGAAACTATGGCTACACCTTC. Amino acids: CASSSPQGGRNYGYTF. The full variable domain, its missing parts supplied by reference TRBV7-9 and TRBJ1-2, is DTGVSQNPRHKITKRGQNVTFRCDPISEHNRLYWYRQTLGQGPEFLTYFQNEAQLEKSRLLSDRFSAERPKGSFSTLEIQRTEQGDSAMYLCASSSPQGGRNYGYTFGSGTRLTVV.

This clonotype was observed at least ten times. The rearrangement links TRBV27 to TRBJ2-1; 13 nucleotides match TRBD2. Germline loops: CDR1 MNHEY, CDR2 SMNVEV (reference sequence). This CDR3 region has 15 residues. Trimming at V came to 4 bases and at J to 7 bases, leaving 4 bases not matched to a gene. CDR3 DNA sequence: TGTGCCAGCAGTTCCCCGGGACTAGCGGGGAATGAGCAGTTCTTC. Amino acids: CASSSPGLAGNEQFF.

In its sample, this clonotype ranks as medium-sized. The CDR3 reads CATLQTGGGYTF. The CDR3 DNA reads TGTGCCACCCTCCAGACGGGCGGTGGCTACACCTTC. The chain joins TRBV27 to TRBJ1-2; D unclear. Trimming removed 10 bases at V and 7 bases at J, with 16 bases between. In germline, CDR1 is MNHEY, CDR2 SMNVEV (reference sequence). The CDR3 length is 12 residues.

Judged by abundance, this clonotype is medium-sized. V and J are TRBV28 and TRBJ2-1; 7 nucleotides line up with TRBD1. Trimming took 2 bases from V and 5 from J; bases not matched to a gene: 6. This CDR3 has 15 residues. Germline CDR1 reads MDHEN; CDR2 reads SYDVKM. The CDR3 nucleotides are TGTGCCAGCAGTTTAAAGGGGGCGTGGGACAATGAGCAGTTCTTC. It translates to CASSLKGAWDNEQFF.

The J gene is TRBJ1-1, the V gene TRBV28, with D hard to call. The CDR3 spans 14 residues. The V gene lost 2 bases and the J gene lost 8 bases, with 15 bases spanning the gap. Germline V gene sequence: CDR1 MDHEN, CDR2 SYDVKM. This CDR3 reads CASSLGPHFSEAFF. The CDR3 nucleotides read TGTGCCAGCAGTTTAGGCCCCCATTTTAGCGAAGCTTTCTTT.